What follows are 29 T cell receptor beta chains derived from one specimen sequenced in a study of T cells after yellow fever vaccination. TCRdb independently ran MiXCR on the 5' RACE reads; one entry per CDR3 protein. The sample consists of 250,000 or so distinct CDR3 sequences, roughly 3.5% of them appearing once. The sample was PBMCs, taken 15 days after the yellow fever booster vaccination. The source is a young man who received the YFV17D yellow fever vaccine.

In its sample, this clonotype was seen many times. Here the CDR3 reads CASSFGHGETQYF. The CDR3 DNA follows: TGTGCCAGCAGCTTTGGCCACGGGGAGACCCAGTACTTC. The J gene is TRBJ2-5, the V gene TRBV7-6; no reliable D call. Trimming left V 3 bases short and J 5 bases short, with 10 bases between. The CDR3 sequence is 13 residues long. Germline CDR1 SGHVS, CDR2 FNYEAQ.

There are many counts of this clonotype. The V gene is TRBV9, the J gene TRBJ2-3, with D unclear. The CDR3 totals 14 residues. Germline V CDR1 and CDR2: SGDLS, YYNGEE. Between the trimmed V and J ends, which lost 2 bases and 3 bases, there was a span of 10 bases. CDR3 amino acids: CASSVNYRTDTQYF. The CDR3 DNA follows: TGTGCCAGCAGCGTTAACTACAGAACAGATACGCAGTATTTT.

This clonotype was observed at least ten times. The V call is TRBV7-2, the J call TRBJ1-5; D is undetermined. This CDR3 comprises 13 residues. Germline CDR1 SGHTA, CDR2 FQGNSA. V lost 3 bases, J lost 7 bases, and 10 bases lay in between. The DNA for the CDR3 is TGTGCCAGCAGCTTTGAGGGAGGGCAGCCCCAGCATTTT. It encodes CASSFEGGQPQHF.

This clonotype was observed many times. The chain uses TRBV3-1 and TRBJ2-2, with D tentatively TRBD2 (6 bases). V was shortened by 6 bases and J by 0 bases, with 11 bases between the two germline ends. The CDR3 runs to 15 residues. Germline V gene data show CDR1 as LGHDT and CDR2 as YNNKEL (reference sequence). The CDR3 loop reads CASRRDWPNTGELFF. The CDR3 nucleotides are TGTGCCAGCAGACGGGACTGGCCGAACACCGGGGAGCTGTTTTTT. The complete variable domain, with remaining parts taken from reference TRBV3-1 and TRBJ2-2, reads DTAVSQTPKYLVTQMGNDKSIKCEQNLGHDTMYWYKQDSKKFLKIMFSYNNKELIINETVPNRFSPKSPDKAHLNLHINSLELGDSAVYFCASRRDWPNTGELFFGEGSRLTVL.

The sample holds many counts of this clonotype. The rearrangement links TRBV7-2 to TRBJ1-2; D uncertain. V was cut by 0 bases and J by 8 bases, with 13 bases left in between. Germline-derived CDR1 and CDR2 are SGHTA and FQGNSA. There are 14 residues in the CDR3. The CDR3 nucleotides read TGTGCCAGCAGCTTAGCAACTGGACTAGGCGGCTACACCTTC. This sequence encodes CASSLATGLGGYTF.

There are many counts of this clonotype. The DNA for the CDR3 is TGTGCCAGCAGCCGAAGGCCGATGGATTATCATAATTCACCCCTCCACTTT. Translated, it gives CASSRRPMDYHNSPLHF. The chain couples TRBV3-1 to TRBJ1-6; no definite D call. Trimming left V 4 bases short and J 5 bases short, with 18 bases between. This CDR3 region has 17 residues. Germline loops: CDR1 LGHDT, CDR2 YNNKEL (reference sequence).

The rearrangement links TRBV2 to TRBJ1-1, with D maybe TRBD1 (5 bases). The germline gives CDR1 SNHLY, CDR2 FYNNEI. V lost 6 bases to trimming and J lost 6 bases, with 17 bases between them. The CDR3 is 14 amino acids. CDR3 loop: CASRPQIRDAEAFF. In nucleotides, the CDR3 is TGTGCCAGCAGACCTCAAATCAGGGACGCTGAAGCTTTCTTT.

The chain carries TRBV6-5 and TRBJ1-1; TRBD1 might be the D (5 bases). The V and J ends lost 6 bases and 11 bases respectively, with 13 bases between them. The germline V gene has CDR1 MNHEY and CDR2 SVGAGI. The CDR3 has 11 residues. The CDR3 nucleotides are TGTGCCAGCAGCGCCGGGGCAGCGGCTTTCTTT. Protein sequence: CASSAGAAAFF.

Ten or more counts support this clonotype. This sequence joins TRBV15 and TRBJ2-7; D is uncertain. Germline loops: CDR1 LNHNV, CDR2 YYDKDF (reference sequence). The CDR3 contains 16 residues. Trimming removed 1 base from V and 4 bases from J, with 17 bases in between. The DNA for the CDR3 is TGTGCCACCAGCAGAGTAGGTTGGGGATCTCGGTACGAGCAGTACTTC. Protein product: CATSRVGWGSRYEQYF.

The sample holds many counts of this clonotype. This chain joins TRBV11-2 and TRBJ2-7; 7 bases line up with TRBD1. The germline CDR1 and CDR2 sequences are SGHAT and FQNNGV. This CDR3 region has 13 residues. Losses at the gene ends were 6 bases for V and 3 bases for J; bases not matched to a gene: 5. CDR3 sequence reads: CASSRQGGYEQYF. In DNA, the CDR3 is TGTGCCAGCAGTCGACAGGGCGGCTACGAGCAGTACTTC. The variable domain in full, completed from reference TRBV11-2 and TRBJ2-7, reads EAGVAQSPRYKIIEKRQSVAFWCNPISGHATLYWYQQILGQGPKLLIQFQNNGVVDDSQLPKDRFSAERLKGVDSTLKIQPAKLEDSAVYLCASSRQGGYEQYFGPGTRLTVT.

This clonotype was recorded many times. The chain uses TRBV27 and TRBJ2-7; a possible D gene is TRBD1 (5 bases). Germline-derived CDR1 and CDR2 are MNHEY and SMNVEV (reference sequence). With 0 bases removed from V and 5 bases from J, the gap between germline ends came to 11 bases. CDR3 length: 14 amino acids. The DNA for the CDR3 is TGTGCCAGCAGTTTATCCTTGGGGCGCCACGAGCAGTACTTC. It specifies CASSLSLGRHEQYF.

A note on this clonotype: One base away lies a much larger clone, so this may be a sequencing read error. The J gene is TRBJ2-1, the V gene TRBV20-1; tentatively, D is TRBD2 (5 bases). This CDR3 spans 14 amino acids. V was pared by 8 bases and J by 3 bases, with 17 bases between. Germline lookup yields CDR1 DFQATT and CDR2 SNEGSKA (reference sequence). CDR3 bases: TGCAGTACCATTCCGGGCGGGTACTACAATGAGCAGTTCTTC. It codes for CSTIPGGYYNEQFF.

Ten or more counts support this clonotype. The chain employs TRBV6-5 and TRBJ1-2; D remains unclear. V was cut by 0 bases and J by 8 bases, with 7 bases left in between. The CDR3 is made up of 12 amino acids. Germline V lookup: CDR1 MNHEY, CDR2 SVGAGI. CDR3 in DNA: TGTGCCAGCAGTTACTCGGGCGCCGGCTACACCTTC. Its protein is CASSYSGAGYTF.

There are many counts of this clonotype. The rearrangement uses TRBV4-3 and TRBJ2-3; 7 nucleotides match TRBD1. Losses at the gene ends were 0 bases for V and 5 bases for J; bases not matched to a gene: 11. Germline CDR1 and CDR2: LGHNA and YSLEER. The length of the CDR3 is 17 residues. CDR3: CASSQDFGAGGQDTQYF. CDR3 DNA: TGCGCCAGCAGCCAAGATTTTGGGGCAGGGGGTCAAGATACGCAGTATTTT.

This clonotype was seen ten or more times. The chain has TRBV5-1 and TRBJ2-7; 7 bases line up with TRBD1. Trimming at V came to 0 bases and at J to 5 bases, leaving 5 bases not matched to a gene. This CDR3 contains 14 residues. Germline CDR1 and CDR2: SGHRS and YFSETQ. CDR3 nucleotide sequence: TGCGCCAGCAGCTTGGGACAAACAGGGGACGAGCAGTACGTC. It codes for CASSLGQTGDEQYV.

This clonotype occurred many times. The chain links TRBV9 to TRBJ2-3, with a weak D call TRBD2 (7 bases). Germline V gene sequence: CDR1 SGDLS, CDR2 YYNGEE. The V gene lost 4 bases and the J gene lost 4 bases, with 16 bases spanning the gap. The CDR3 extends over 15 amino acids. This CDR3 is CASSPREGVADTQYF. Here the CDR3 DNA reads TGTGCCAGCAGCCCGAGGGAGGGGGTTGCAGATACGCAGTATTTT.

Ten or more counts support this clonotype. The J gene is TRBJ2-5, the V gene TRBV2; D not resolved. The CDR3 is made up of 14 amino acids. V was clipped by 3 bases and J by 0 bases, with 8 bases between them. CDR1 SNHLY and CDR2 FYNNEI come from the germline V gene. The CDR3 here is CASSDLGYQETQYF. The CDR3 nucleotides are TGTGCCAGCAGTGACCTCGGTTACCAAGAGACCCAGTACTTC.

This clonotype was picked up many times. Relative to the germline gene, one junction end is altered; a read error may explain this. The chain employs TRBV29-1 and TRBJ1-2; D unresolved. This CDR3 contains 13 residues. From germline, CDR1 is SQVTM and CDR2 ANQGSEA. CDR3 sequence (DNA): TGCAGCGCTGAAACATCTATTAAGCATGGCTACACCTTC. Translating gives CSAETSIKHGYTF.

This clonotype appeared many times. The chain has TRBV20-1 and TRBJ1-2; no clear D gene. V shed 6 bases and J shed 4 bases, with 15 bases lying between them. This CDR3 spans 13 amino acids. In germline, CDR1 is DFQATT, CDR2 SNEGSKA (reference sequence). The CDR3 loop is CSAQDHSGYGYTF. The CDR3 DNA follows: TGCAGTGCGCAGGATCATTCTGGCTATGGCTACACCTTC.

This clonotype has ten or more counts. The rearrangement joins TRBV14 to TRBJ2-1; unclear D gene. V was trimmed by 2 bases and J by 9 bases, leaving 8 bases between them. Germline-derived CDR1 and CDR2 are SGHDN and FVKESK. There are 12 residues in the CDR3. Here the CDR3 reads CASSQSYGEQFF. CDR3 in DNA: TGTGCCAGCAGCCAATCCTACGGTGAGCAGTTCTTC.

Worth noting for this clonotype: This may be a read error: a much more frequent sequence differs by one nucleotide. The CDR3 bases are TGTGCCAGCAGCATCGTCAGTTACAATGAGCAGTTCTTC. Translating it yields CASSIVSYNEQFF. This chain links TRBV7-3 with TRBJ2-1; no definite D call. Trimming shortened V by 5 bases and J by 4 bases, and 9 bases separated the two germline ends. The CDR3 loop spans 13 amino acids. Germline CDR1 SGHTA, CDR2 FQGTGA.

This clonotype occurred many times. The chain carries TRBV11-2 and TRBJ2-5, with 10 nucleotides matching TRBD1. CDR1 and CDR2 from the germline V gene are SGHAT and FQNNGV. This CDR3 region has 15 residues. V shed 4 bases and J 5 bases; nucleotides not matched to a gene: 7. The CDR3 DNA reads as TGTGCCAGCAGCTCGGGACAGGGGATCGTCGAGACCCAGTACTTC. Amino acid sequence: CASSSGQGIVETQYF. Full variable domain (outside the CDR3, taken from reference TRBV11-2 and TRBJ2-5): EAGVAQSPRYKIIEKRQSVAFWCNPISGHATLYWYQQILGQGPKLLIQFQNNGVVDDSQLPKDRFSAERLKGVDSTLKIQPAKLEDSAVYLCASSSGQGIVETQYFGPGTRLLVL.

This clonotype was seen repeatedly, ten times or more. The V and J genes are TRBV5-1 and TRBJ2-1; D perhaps matches TRBD2 (5 bases). From germline, CDR1 is SGHRS and CDR2 YFSETQ. The CDR3 spans 17 residues. Between the trimmed V and J ends, which lost 1 base and 0 bases, there was a span of 14 bases. CDR3 nucleotide sequence: TGCGCCAGCAGCTTGAGGTGGCTGGGGAGCTCCTACAATGAGCAGTTCTTC. Residues: CASSLRWLGSSYNEQFF.

This clonotype was counted at least ten times. The chain joins TRBV4-1 to TRBJ2-1; no firm D call. Per the germline V gene, CDR1 is MGHRA and CDR2 is YSYEKL. V dropped 1 base and J dropped 8 bases, with 12 bases sitting between them. CDR3 length: 14 residues. Here the CDR3 reads CASSQGEGWDEQFF. Here the CDR3 DNA reads TGCGCCAGCAGCCAAGGTGAAGGGTGGGATGAGCAGTTCTTC.

This clonotype was counted ten times or more. The chain uses TRBV7-2 and TRBJ2-5; D not resolved. The CDR3 contains 14 residues. Germline-derived CDR1 and CDR2 are SGHTA and FQGNSA. V was shortened by 5 bases and J by 2 bases, with 12 bases between the two germline ends. The CDR3 coding sequence is TGTGCCAGCAGCCCCACCTTGGCGCAAGAGACCCAGTACTTC. Translated: CASSPTLAQETQYF.

This clonotype was seen at least ten times. The J gene is TRBJ2-6, the V gene TRBV7-2, with a possible D match to TRBD1 (6 bases). The V end lost 2 bases, the J end lost 2 bases, and 7 bases lay between the germline ends. The CDR3 has 15 residues. Per the germline V gene, CDR1 is SGHTA and CDR2 is FQGNSA. The CDR3 spells CASSLSGAGANVLTF. The CDR3, as DNA: TGTGCCAGCAGCTTATCAGGGGCTGGGGCCAACGTCCTGACTTTC.

This clonotype has a count of ten or more. The chain links TRBV7-2 to TRBJ2-7; possibly TRBD1 for D (5 bases). Germline V gene sequence: CDR1 SGHTA, CDR2 FQGNSA. This CDR3 has 13 residues. Trimming took 5 bases from V and 6 from J, leaving 14 bases between them. DNA of the CDR3: TGTGCCAGCAGCCAAACCCAGGACACCGAGCAGTACGTC. This translates into CASSQTQDTEQYV.

This clonotype was counted ten times or more. The chain uses TRBV7-9 and TRBJ1-4; D is uncertain. The CDR3 is made up of 12 amino acids. The germline V gene encodes CDR1 SEHNR and CDR2 FQNEAQ (reference sequence). Trimming took off 6 bases at V and 6 bases at J, with 8 bases between the two ends. This chain's CDR3 is CASSWSYEKLFF. As DNA, the CDR3 is TGTGCCAGCAGTTGGAGCTATGAAAAACTGTTTTTT.

This clonotype was found many times. The genes are TRBV5-1 and TRBJ1-6, with D perhaps TRBD1 (6 bases). The V end was cut by 2 bases, the J end by 9 bases, with 12 bases between. The CDR3 extends over 14 amino acids. Looked up from germline, CDR1 is SGHRS and CDR2 is YFSETQ. CDR3 in DNA: TGCGCCAGCAGCTTCAACAGGGAGACTTCACCCCTCCACTTT. It specifies CASSFNRETSPLHF.